These T cell receptor beta chains were read from a single sample in a study of control samples from healthy donors and cancer patients. The method was immunoSEQ multiplex PCR; TCRdb's version includes in-frame clones alone and lacks a portion of them. The sample comprises fewer than 20,000 clones, around four fifths of which are singletons, and 25% to 35% rests with the top ten. Input material: PBMCs. Source of these receptors: a woman aged 70-85 years with lung cancer. The CDR3 runs from the conserved cysteine through the conserved F or W. A D gene is named only where the DNA matches it firmly. Clone size, where shown, is once, few, many, or a class for clones that have expanded.

d_call j_call clone_size v_call cdr3_aa cdr3_nt
TRBD2 TRBJ2-7 once TRBV5-4 CASSLNPGLAGVQGEQYF TGTGCCAGCAGCTTGAACCCGGGACTAGCGGGAGTACAGGGAGAGCAGTACTTC
- TRBJ2-1 - TRBV6-5 CASSYHNEQFF TGTGCCAGCAGTTACCACAATGAGCAGTTCTTC
TRBD1 TRBJ1-4 - TRBV7-2 CASSLGGTGIEKLFF TGTGCCAGCAGCTTAGGGGGGACAGGGATCGAAAAACTGTTTTTT
TRBD2 TRBJ2-1 - TRBV7-8 CASSAEPWGGQFF TGTGCCAGCAGCGCGGAGCCCTGGGGGGGGCAGTTCTTC
- TRBJ2-3 - TRBV25-1 CASSDSEGRVDTQYF TGTGCCAGCAGTGATTCGGAGGGGCGGGTAGATACGCAGTATTTT
TRBD1 TRBJ2-7 - TRBV28 CASRPGQGAYEQYF TGTGCCAGCAGGCCGGGACAGGGGGCTTACGAGCAGTACTTC
- TRBJ1-4 - TRBV18 CASSPEGGIEKLFF TGTGCCAGCTCACCAGAAGGGGGAATTGAAAAACTGTTTTTT
TRBD1 TRBJ1-4 - TRBV10-3 CAISEDRAEKLFF TGTGCCATCAGTGAAGACAGGGCGGAAAAACTGTTTTTT
TRBD2 TRBJ2-3 - TRBV28 CAIQDGRVSTDTQYF TGTGCCATCCAGGACGGGAGGGTTAGCACAGATACGCAGTATTTT
- TRBJ2-2 - TRBV5-6 CASSLRANTGELFF TGTGCCAGCAGCTTACGGGCGAACACCGGGGAGCTGTTTTTT